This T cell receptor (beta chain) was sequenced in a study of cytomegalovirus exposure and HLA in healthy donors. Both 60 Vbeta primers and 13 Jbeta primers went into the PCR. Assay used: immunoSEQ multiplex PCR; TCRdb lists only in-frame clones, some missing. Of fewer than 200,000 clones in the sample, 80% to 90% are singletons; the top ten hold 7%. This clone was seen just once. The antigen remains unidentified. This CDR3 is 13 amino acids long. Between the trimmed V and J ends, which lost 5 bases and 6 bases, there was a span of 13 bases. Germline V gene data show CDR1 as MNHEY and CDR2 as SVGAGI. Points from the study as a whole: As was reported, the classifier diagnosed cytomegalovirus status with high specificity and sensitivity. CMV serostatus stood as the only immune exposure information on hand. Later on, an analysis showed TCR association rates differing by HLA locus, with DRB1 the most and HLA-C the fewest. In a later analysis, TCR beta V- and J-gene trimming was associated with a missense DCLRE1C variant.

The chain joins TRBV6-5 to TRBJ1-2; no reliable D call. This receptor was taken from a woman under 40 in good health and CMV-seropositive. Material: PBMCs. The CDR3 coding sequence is TGTGCCAGCAGTCCGCCAGTCGGGGATGGCTACACCTTC. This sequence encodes CASSPPVGDGYTF.